This record concerns one TCR beta chain sequence. Its antigen remains unknown. The source of the sample is a study of cytomegalovirus exposure and HLA in healthy donors. Germline lookup yields CDR1 MDHEN and CDR2 SYDVKM. Trimming cost V 6 bases and J 5 bases; bases outside gene matches: 11. The CDR3 covers 15 residues. Study conclusions and caveats: The productive fraction for most TCR beta V segments was about 87% or about 30% in an earlier analysis.

The PCR ran on 60 Vbeta and 13 Jbeta primers. TCRdb keeps only in-frame clones here, not all; method: immunoSEQ multiplex PCR. The profile shows about 200,000 clones, over 65% of them singletons. The source material was PBMCs. The J gene is TRBJ2-3, the V gene TRBV28; 7 bases are shared with TRBD2. The sequence was collected from a man aged 18-30 years in good health and CMV-seronegative. The CDR3 sequence: CASRDSGLWGDTQYF. The DNA for the CDR3 is TGTGCCAGCAGGGATAGCGGGCTCTGGGGAGATACGCAGTATTTT.